These 24 T cell receptor beta chains were all obtained from the same sample, sequenced in a study of T cell clones after liver transplantation. The method was immunoSEQ multiplex PCR; TCRdb's version includes in-frame clones alone and lacks a portion of them. The profile shows 40,000 to 55,000 clones, roughly 86% of them singletons. Sequenced material: CD4+ T cells from blood, taken 24 months after liver transplant. The receptors shown here come from a human patient who received a liver transplant. Some T cells may be supplied by the graft donor.

This sequence joins TRBV19 and TRBJ2-5, with TRBD1 as a possible D gene (6 bases). With 1 base removed from V and 3 bases from J, the gap between germline ends came to 9 bases. The CDR3 runs to 14 residues. Per germline, CDR1 LNHDA and CDR2 SQIVND (reference sequence). CDR3 region: CASSIGQVKETQYF. CDR3 coding DNA: TGTGCCAGTAGTATAGGACAGGTGAAAGAGACCCAGTACTTC.

The chain employs TRBV27 and TRBJ2-3, with TRBD2 identical over 8 bases. Germline values: CDR1 MNHEY, CDR2 SMNVEV (reference sequence). V lost 6 bases to trimming and J lost 0 bases; unmatched junction nucleotides: 5. The CDR3 loop spans 15 amino acids. The CDR3: CASRGSGKSTDTQYF. Here the CDR3 DNA reads TGTGCCAGCAGGGGTAGCGGGAAGAGCACAGATACGCAGTATTTT.

The J gene is TRBJ1-6, the V gene TRBV7-3, with D maybe TRBD1 (6 bases). Germline CDR1 is SGHTA and CDR2 is FQGTGA. CDR3 size: 16 residues. Trimming shortened V by 1 base and J by 8 bases, and 15 bases separated the two germline ends. The CDR3 is CASSLRAGEAYSPLHF. Written as DNA, the CDR3 is TGTGCCAGCAGCTTAAGGGCAGGGGAGGCTTATTCACCCCTCCACTTT. Based on the CDR3 plus reference TRBV7-3 and TRBJ1-6, the full variable domain is GAGVSQTPSNKVTEKGKYVELRCDPISGHTALYWYRQSLGQGPEFLIYFQGTGAADDSGLPNDRFFAVRPEGSVSTLKIQRTERGDSAVYLCASSLRAGEAYSPLHFGNGTRLTVT.

The J gene is TRBJ2-3, the V gene TRBV7-3; no firm D call. Trimming left V 5 bases short and J 0 bases short, with 12 bases between. Germline V gene lookup returns CDR1 SGHTA and CDR2 FQGTGA. This CDR3 contains 15 residues. The CDR3 nucleotides read TGTGCCAGCAGCCTAAGTATAACTAGCACAGATACGCAGTATTTT. It is translated as CASSLSITSTDTQYF.

The CDR3 nucleotides are TGCAGCGTTGGGGGACGGGGCGAGTATGGCTACACCTTC. Its protein product is CSVGGRGEYGYTF. The rearrangement links TRBV29-1 to TRBJ1-2, with D perhaps matching TRBD1 (5 bases). Germline V lookup: CDR1 SQVTM, CDR2 ANQGSEA. The CDR3 runs 13 residues. V shed 4 bases and J shed 5 bases, with 14 bases lying between them.

This chain joins TRBV7-3 and TRBJ2-1; 10 nucleotides agree with TRBD2. Per the germline V gene, CDR1 is SGHTA and CDR2 is FQGTGA. The CDR3 extends over 18 amino acids. V gave up 2 bases and J gave up 1 base; unmatched junction bases: 8. The CDR3: CASSLLSLAGESYNEQFF. CDR3 bases: TGTGCCAGCAGCTTACTTTCCCTAGCGGGAGAGTCCTACAATGAGCAGTTCTTC.

The V call is TRBV29-1, the J call TRBJ2-3, with D possibly being TRBD1 (7 bases). The germline V gene encodes CDR1 SQVTM and CDR2 ANQGSEA. The CDR3 consists of 16 residues. The V gene lost 7 bases and the J gene lost 1 base, with 21 bases spanning the gap. CDR3 loop: CSGYGGGRLGTDTQYF. The DNA for the CDR3 is TGCAGCGGATATGGAGGGGGCCGCCTAGGCACAGATACGCAGTATTTT.

The V and J genes are TRBV7-3 and TRBJ2-1, with D possibly matching TRBD2 (5 bases). This CDR3 comprises 16 residues. The V end lost 0 bases, the J end lost 1 base, and 10 bases lay between the germline ends. Germline V gives CDR1 SGHTA, CDR2 FQGTGA. The CDR3 DNA is TGTGCCAGCAGCTTAACTAGGACTTTGTCCTACAATGAGCAGTTCTTC. Protein sequence: CASSLTRTLSYNEQFF.

This chain links TRBV10-3 with TRBJ2-4, with TRBD1 matching 7 bases. The trim removed 7 bases at V and 6 bases at J, leaving 9 bases unmatched. The germline V gene has CDR1 ENHRY and CDR2 SYGVKD. This CDR3 is 14 amino acids long. CDR3 loop: CAIKGGRPGNIQYF. The CDR3 DNA follows: TGTGCCATCAAAGGGGGCAGGCCTGGAAACATTCAGTACTTC.

The chain couples TRBV7-8 to TRBJ2-3; 11 bases match TRBD1. The V gene end was trimmed by 5 bases and the J gene end by 8 bases; junction bases not matched to a gene: 18. Looked up from germline, CDR1 is SGHVS and CDR2 is FQNEAQ. This CDR3 has 18 residues. CDR3 sequence: CASSPPLRTGGVRGTQYF. In DNA, the CDR3 is TGTGCCAGCAGCCCTCCATTAAGGACAGGGGGCGTTCGCGGTACGCAGTATTTT.

A note on this clone: The junction departs from the called germline gene at one end, perhaps through a read error. This chain's CDR3 is CASTLQGNNYGYTF. The CDR3 DNA is TGTGCCAGCACTTTACAGGGCAATAACTATGGCTACACCTTC. The chain has TRBV28 and TRBJ1-2; weak D call: TRBD1 (6 bases). Per germline, CDR1 MDHEN and CDR2 SYDVKM. This CDR3 comprises 14 residues.

This chain connects TRBV11-2 to TRBJ1-1, with TRBD1 identical over 7 bases. The ends lost 4 bases at V and 4 bases at J; junction bases unmatched: 9. The CDR3 spans 15 residues. The germline V gene encodes CDR1 SGHAT and CDR2 FQNNGV. CDR3 region: CASSWDSLLVTEAFF. For the CDR3, the DNA is TGTGCCAGCAGCTGGGACAGCCTTTTGGTCACTGAAGCTTTCTTT.

This clone was detected once. The chain uses TRBV5-6 and TRBJ2-5, with a possible D match to TRBD2 (5 bases). Trimming removed 2 bases from V and 4 bases from J, with 6 bases in between. Germline lookup yields CDR1 SGHDT and CDR2 YYEEEE. The CDR3 has 12 residues. Written as DNA, the CDR3 is TGTGCCAGCAGCTTTGCGGGAGAGACCCAGTACTTC. This encodes CASSFAGETQYF.

This clone has just a few counts. The chain is built from TRBV19 and TRBJ2-1; the D call may be TRBD1 or TRBD2 (6 bases each). Trimming shortened V by 5 bases and J by 10 bases, and 21 bases separated the two germline ends. The CDR3 sequence is 15 residues long. Germline V lookup: CDR1 LNHDA, CDR2 SQIVND (reference sequence). CDR3 nucleotide sequence: TGTGCCAGTAGTCTCCCGACAGGTCGGGGAGGAGAGCAGTTCTTC. It specifies CASSLPTGRGGEQFF.

This clone was detected only once. V gene TRBV4-3 combines with J gene TRBJ2-7; TRBD2 matches 8 bases. This CDR3 contains 15 residues. Germline assignment: CDR1 LGHNA and CDR2 YSLEER. J lost 2 bases, V lost 7 bases, and 10 bases had no gene match. The CDR3 spells CASTRSSGSTYEQYF. CDR3 coding DNA: TGCGCCAGCACGCGGTCTAGCGGGTCCACCTACGAGCAGTACTTC.

This sequence joins TRBV18 and TRBJ1-2; 7 nucleotides align to TRBD1. The CDR3 has 13 residues. V gave up 3 bases and J gave up 8 bases; unmatched junction bases: 6. Germline-derived CDR1 and CDR2 are KGHSH and LQKENI. The chain's CDR3 is CASSPTGAGGYTF. The CDR3 DNA follows: TGTGCCAGCTCACCTACAGGGGCCGGAGGCTACACCTTC.

This clone appeared a single time. DNA for the CDR3: TGTGCCAGCAGTTACTCGTTTGCAGGCTTTGAAGCTTTCTTT. It codes for CASSYSFAGFEAFF. The chain uses TRBV6-6 and TRBJ1-1; no definite D call. V shed 0 bases and J shed 7 bases, with 12 bases lying between them. Germline V gene lookup returns CDR1 MNHNY and CDR2 SVGAGI (reference sequence). The CDR3 covers 14 residues.

The chain couples TRBV6-5 to TRBJ1-2, with D possibly TRBD1 on 6 matching bases. The CDR3 runs to 12 residues. The V gene's germline CDR1 is MNHEY and CDR2 SVGAGI. V lost 6 bases, J lost 4 bases, and 9 bases lay in between. CDR3 in DNA: TGTGCCAGCAGCCAGGGGTTCTATGGCTACACCTTC. Protein product: CASSQGFYGYTF.

The chain links TRBV15 to TRBJ1-1; D is unresolved. The germline V and J ends were trimmed by 0 bases and 5 bases, with 4 bases remaining between them. CDR1 and CDR2 (germline): LNHNV, YYDKDF (reference sequence). The length of the CDR3 is 12 residues. The CDR3 is CATSRDFTEAFF. The CDR3 DNA reads as TGTGCCACCAGCAGAGATTTTACTGAAGCTTTCTTT.

The gene calls are TRBV7-8 and TRBJ1-5; D might be TRBD1 (5 bases). Looked up from germline, CDR1 is SGHVS and CDR2 is FQNEAQ. V dropped 5 bases and J dropped 0 bases, with 20 bases sitting between them. CDR3 size: 18 residues. The CDR3 is CASSLTWGNQGSNQPQHF. The DNA for the CDR3 is TGTGCCAGCAGCCTAACGTGGGGGAATCAAGGTAGCAATCAGCCCCAGCATTTT.

The chain has TRBV7-9 and TRBJ1-1; perhaps TRBD1 as D (5 bases). The CDR3 is 13 residues long. V was clipped by 5 bases and J by 0 bases, with 7 bases between them. The V gene's germline CDR1 is SEHNR and CDR2 FQNEAQ (reference sequence). The CDR3 coding sequence is TGTGCCAGCAGCGGGACGGTGAACACTGAAGCTTTCTTT. It encodes CASSGTVNTEAFF.

This clone turned up a few times. The chain recombines TRBV4-2 with TRBJ1-1; D is possibly TRBD1 (5 bases). CDR3 length: 15 amino acids. Germline loops: CDR1 LGHNA, CDR2 YNFKEQ. The V and J ends lost 1 base and 3 bases respectively, with 12 bases between them. CDR3 sequence (DNA): TGTGCCAGCAGCCAAGTTGGGGCCGGGGACACTGAAGCTTTCTTT. Protein sequence: CASSQVGAGDTEAFF.

V and J are TRBV7-8 and TRBJ2-7, with a tentative D call TRBD2 (6 bases). Germline loops: CDR1 SGHVS, CDR2 FQNEAQ. The V end lost 3 bases, the J end lost 1 base, and 10 bases lay between the germline ends. The CDR3 has 14 residues. This chain's CDR3 is CASSFRAGSYEQYF. CDR3 DNA: TGTGCCAGCAGCTTCAGGGCGGGATCCTACGAGCAGTACTTC.

The rearrangement uses TRBV7-8 and TRBJ2-7, with 13 bases lining up with TRBD2. The CDR3 consists of 17 residues. CDR1 is SGHVS and CDR2 is FQNEAQ in the germline V gene. V shed 5 bases and J 2 bases; nucleotides not matched to a gene: 9. The CDR3 DNA reads as TGTGCCAGCAGCCTACGACTAGCGGGGGGTCAACCCTACGAGCAGTACTTC. Its translation: CASSLRLAGGQPYEQYF.